Listed here are 27 T cell receptor beta chains from one sample, sequenced in a study of shared clonotypes between healthy human individuals. As defined, naive CD8 cells were CD45RO-negative and positively selected for CCR7, with terminally differentiated effector memory CD45RA+ cells excluded. TCRdb's table, derived via immunoSEQ multiplex PCR, lists solely in-frame clones and lacks some. The sample has approximately 720,000 clones; about 92% are singletons. The sequenced sample consisted of naive CD8+ T cells sorted from blood. All receptors come from a man under 40 in good health.

V gene TRBV7-9 combines with J gene TRBJ2-7; 10 nucleotides match TRBD1. Trimming removed 4 bases from V and 6 bases from J; junction bases left unmatched: 9. The CDR3 spans 15 residues. From germline, CDR1 is SEHNR and CDR2 FQNEAQ (reference sequence). The CDR3 nucleotides read TGTGCCAGCAGCTCAATAGATGACAGGGGGCGCGAGCAGTACTTC. It encodes CASSSIDDRGREQYF.

The chain is built from TRBV5-6 and TRBJ1-1; D unresolved. The V and J ends lost 1 base and 1 base respectively, with 5 bases between them. In germline, CDR1 is SGHDT, CDR2 YYEEEE. The CDR3 consists of 13 residues. The CDR3 nucleotides read TGTGCCAGCAGCTTGCCAAGGAACACTGAAGCTTTCTTT. Residues: CASSLPRNTEAFF.

This chain uses TRBV2 with TRBJ1-3, with D possibly matching TRBD1 (5 bases). Germline assignment: CDR1 SNHLY and CDR2 FYNNEI. The CDR3 sequence is 15 residues long. The V and J ends lost 1 base and 4 bases respectively, with 11 bases between them. The DNA of the CDR3 is TGTGCCAGCAGTGAAGGGACCTGGGACGGAAACACCATATATTTT. Translation: CASSEGTWDGNTIYF.

The chain couples TRBV15 to TRBJ2-2, with D tentatively TRBD1 or TRBD2 (6 bases each). Between the trimmed V and J ends, which lost 5 bases and 3 bases, there was a span of 16 bases. Germline loops: CDR1 LNHNV, CDR2 YYDKDF (reference sequence). The CDR3 sequence is 16 residues long. The CDR3: CATSSSGDTYTGELFF. The DNA for the CDR3 is TGTGCCACCAGCTCGTCGGGGGACACCTACACCGGGGAGCTGTTTTTT. Full variable domain (rest looked up from reference TRBV15 and TRBJ2-2): DAMVIQNPRYQVTQFGKPVTLSCSQTLNHNVMYWYQQKSSQAPKLLFHYYDKDFNNEADTPDNFQSRRPNTSFCFLDIRSPGLGDTAMYLCATSSSGDTYTGELFFGEGSRLTVL.

This sequence joins TRBV7-8 and TRBJ1-1, with a tentative D call TRBD1 (6 bases). CDR3 length: 11 residues. The V end was cut by 6 bases, the J end by 11 bases, with 13 bases between. CDR1 and CDR2 (germline): SGHVS, FQNEAQ. The CDR3 nucleotides read TGTGCCAGCAGTCAGGACAGTGACGCTTTCTTT. This translates into CASSQDSDAFF.

The genes are TRBV10-3 and TRBJ2-3; tentatively, D is TRBD1 or TRBD2 (5 bases each). Germline V gene lookup returns CDR1 ENHRY and CDR2 SYGVKD. This CDR3 region has 13 residues. V shed 4 bases and J shed 2 bases, with 7 bases lying between them. Here the CDR3 reads CAISGDPTDTQYF. The CDR3 DNA reads as TGTGCCATCAGTGGGGACCCCACAGATACGCAGTATTTT.

The chain is built from TRBV6-6 and TRBJ2-1; TRBD1 matches at 9 bases. The CDR3 is 15 residues long. The J segment lost 4 bases and the V segment lost 8 bases, leaving 9 bases of the junction unmatched. Germline V gene sequence: CDR1 MNHNY, CDR2 SVGAGI (reference sequence). This CDR3 reads CASGSVDRGYNEQFF. Written as DNA, the CDR3 is TGTGCCAGCGGGTCAGTGGACAGGGGTTACAATGAGCAGTTCTTC.

This chain connects TRBV18 to TRBJ1-2; 8 bases are shared with TRBD1. The CDR3 extends over 18 amino acids. The germline CDR1 and CDR2 sequences are KGHSH and LQKENI. The J segment lost 3 bases and the V segment lost 1 base, leaving 13 bases of the junction unmatched. CDR3 bases: TGTGCCAGCTCACCACTGGACAGGGACAGACGAACGCACTATGGCTACACCTTC. Its protein product is CASSPLDRDRRTHYGYTF.

The rearrangement joins TRBV29-1 to TRBJ2-5; 8 bases fit TRBD1. CDR1 SQVTM and CDR2 ANQGSEA come from the germline V gene. CDR3 length equals 13 residues. J gave up 1 base and V 6 bases, and 4 bases lay outside the gene matches. The CDR3 sequence is CSVSGQGQETQYF. In DNA form, the CDR3 reads TGCAGCGTCTCCGGACAGGGCCAAGAGACCCAGTACTTC.

J is TRBJ2-7 and V is TRBV11-2; a weak D match, TRBD1 (7 bases). The CDR3 length is 15 residues. CDR1 and CDR2 from the germline V gene are SGHAT and FQNNGV. The V gene lost 5 bases and the J gene lost 3 bases, with 17 bases spanning the gap. The CDR3 DNA reads as TGTGCCAGCAGCAGCTCGCAGGGGGGAAACTACGAGCAGTACTTC. This gives the protein CASSSSQGGNYEQYF. Together with reference TRBV11-2 and TRBJ2-7, the CDR3 gives the full variable domain: EAGVAQSPRYKIIEKRQSVAFWCNPISGHATLYWYQQILGQGPKLLIQFQNNGVVDDSQLPKDRFSAERLKGVDSTLKIQPAKLEDSAVYLCASSSSQGGNYEQYFGPGTRLTVT.

The chain has TRBV7-9 and TRBJ2-7; 10 bases are shared with TRBD1. The germline V gene encodes CDR1 SEHNR and CDR2 FQNEAQ (reference sequence). V shed 4 bases and J 5 bases; nucleotides not matched to a gene: 8. The CDR3 has 15 amino acids. For the CDR3, the DNA is TGTGCCAGCAGCTCCGGGACAGGGGCCATCCACGAGCAGTACTTC. Protein sequence: CASSSGTGAIHEQYF.

This rearrangement joins TRBV4-1 to TRBJ2-3; perhaps TRBD1 as D (6 bases). Trimming left V 6 bases short and J 6 bases short, with 19 bases between. CDR1 is MGHRA, CDR2 YSYEKL, per germline. The CDR3 length is 15 residues. CDR3: CASSLDSVAWDTQYF. The CDR3 coding sequence is TGCGCCAGCAGTTTGGACAGTGTGGCGTGGGATACGCAGTATTTT.

The V and J genes are TRBV28 and TRBJ2-5, with 7 bases matching TRBD2. The CDR3 has 14 residues. Per the germline V gene, CDR1 is MDHEN and CDR2 is SYDVKM. The trim removed 4 bases at V and 3 bases at J, leaving 5 bases unmatched. The CDR3 region has the DNA TGTGCCAGCAGTTCAGTGGCGGGAGAAGAGACCCAGTACTTC. It encodes CASSSVAGEETQYF.

The chain has TRBV7-9 and TRBJ2-7; 10 bases match TRBD1. CDR1 SEHNR and CDR2 FQNEAQ come from the germline V gene (reference sequence). This CDR3 is built from 15 residues. V lost 0 bases and J lost 3; bases outside the gene matches: 2. CDR3 amino acids: CASSLAGTGDYEQYF. DNA for the CDR3: TGTGCCAGCAGCTTAGCGGGGACAGGGGACTACGAGCAGTACTTC.

J is TRBJ1-3 and V is TRBV7-9; tentatively, D is TRBD1 (5 bases). The CDR3 sequence is 13 residues long. V was cut by 4 bases and J by 9 bases, with 13 bases left in between. From germline, CDR1 is SEHNR and CDR2 FQNEAQ (reference sequence). The CDR3 DNA follows: TGTGCCAGCAGCTCGGACACCCCGGGCACCATATATTTT. Translated, it gives CASSSDTPGTIYF.

The chain links TRBV27 to TRBJ2-2; 12 nucleotides agree with TRBD2. Germline CDR1 and CDR2: MNHEY and SMNVEV (reference sequence). This CDR3 is built from 14 residues. Trimming took 5 bases from V and 7 from J; bases not matched to a gene: 2. For the CDR3, the DNA is TGTGCCAGCAGTCCTAGCGGGGGGGGCGGGGAGCTGTTTTTT. This codes for CASSPSGGGGELFF.

In nucleotides, the CDR3 is TGTGCCAGCAGCCCTAAGGGGACCCAGTACTTC. It specifies CASSPKGTQYF. The chain couples TRBV13 to TRBJ2-5; D uncertain. This CDR3 is 11 amino acids long. Per the germline V gene, CDR1 is PRHDT and CDR2 is FYEKMQ (reference sequence). The ends were cut back, 5 bases at V and 7 bases at J, with 8 bases in the middle.

The chain joins TRBV4-3 to TRBJ2-7; D gene uncertain. Germline assignment: CDR1 LGHNA and CDR2 YSLEER. The CDR3 is 15 residues long. The V end lost 2 bases, the J end lost 0 bases, and 11 bases lay between the germline ends. CDR3 in amino acids: CASSQILESSYEQYF. For the CDR3, the DNA is TGCGCCAGCAGCCAAATTTTAGAGAGCTCCTACGAGCAGTACTTC.

This clone showed up just once. The chain employs TRBV29-1 and TRBJ2-7; 12 nucleotides align to TRBD1. The J segment lost 4 bases and the V segment lost 3 bases, leaving 10 bases of the junction unmatched. The CDR3 runs to 16 residues. The germline V gene encodes CDR1 SQVTM and CDR2 ANQGSEA. CDR3 sequence: CSVDGVRDRGPYEQYF. CDR3 DNA sequence: TGCAGCGTTGATGGCGTCCGGGACAGGGGGCCATACGAGCAGTACTTC.

The V gene is TRBV29-1, the J gene TRBJ2-1; 8 bases line up with TRBD1. The ends lost 6 bases at V and 3 bases at J; junction bases unmatched: 7. The CDR3 sequence is 14 residues long. The germline gives CDR1 SQVTM, CDR2 ANQGSEA. CDR3 in amino acids: CSVEGTGYYNEQFF. The CDR3 DNA is TGCAGCGTCGAGGGGACAGGCTACTACAATGAGCAGTTCTTC.

This chain uses TRBV18 with TRBJ2-7; tentative D call: TRBD1 (6 bases). CDR3 length equals 14 residues. The ends were cut back, 2 bases at V and 7 bases at J, with 15 bases in the middle. The V gene's germline CDR1 is KGHSH and CDR2 LQKENI. The chain's CDR3 is CASSPSQGHLEQYF. Written as DNA, the CDR3 is TGTGCCAGCTCACCATCTCAGGGGCATTTGGAGCAGTACTTC.

V and J are TRBV11-2 and TRBJ2-2; D remains unclear. Trimming took off 10 bases at V and 6 bases at J, with 0 bases between the two ends. Germline CDR1 and CDR2: SGHAT and FQNNGV. CDR3 size: 8 residues. CDR3 region: CATGELFF. In DNA form, the CDR3 reads TGTGCCACCGGGGAGCTGTTTTTT. Using reference TRBV11-2 and TRBJ2-2 for the parts outside the CDR3, the full variable domain is EAGVAQSPRYKIIEKRQSVAFWCNPISGHATLYWYQQILGQGPKLLIQFQNNGVVDDSQLPKDRFSAERLKGVDSTLKIQPAKLEDSAVYLCATGELFFGEGSRLTVL.

The J gene is TRBJ2-5, the V gene TRBV7-8; perhaps TRBD1 as D (6 bases). V dropped 5 bases and J dropped 0 bases, with 16 bases sitting between them. Germline CDR1 SGHVS, CDR2 FQNEAQ. The CDR3 totals 16 residues. CDR3: CASSADRDLYQETQYF. The CDR3 DNA is TGTGCCAGCAGCGCGGACAGAGACCTGTACCAAGAGACCCAGTACTTC.

The rearrangement uses TRBV29-1 and TRBJ2-5, with a tentative D call TRBD2 (5 bases). Germline V lookup: CDR1 SQVTM, CDR2 ANQGSEA. The V end lost 4 bases, the J end lost 4 bases, and 19 bases lay between the germline ends. The CDR3 covers 15 residues. The CDR3 nucleotides are TGCAGCGTTGCCGGTTGGTGGGAGTTGGTAGAGACCCAGTACTTC. Amino acids: CSVAGWWELVETQYF. The complete variable domain, with remaining parts taken from reference TRBV29-1 and TRBJ2-5, reads SAVISQKPSRDICQRGTSLTIQCQVDSQVTMMFWYRQQPGQSLTLIATANQGSEATYESGFVIDKFPISRPNLTFSTLTVSNMSPEDSSIYLCSVAGWWELVETQYFGPGTRLLVL.

CDR3 in DNA: TGCGCCAGCAGTGAAGCGGTAGGGAAAGCGGTTTACGAGCAGTACTTC. It yields the protein CASSEAVGKAVYEQYF. The V and J genes are TRBV10-1 and TRBJ2-7; D possibly corresponds to TRBD2 (5 bases). This CDR3 has 16 amino acids. Germline CDR1 WNHNN, CDR2 SYGVQD (reference sequence). V shed 3 bases and J shed 4 bases, with 19 bases lying between them.

The chain links TRBV5-4 to TRBJ2-5, with D possibly being TRBD1 or TRBD2 (5 bases each). The V end was cut by 3 bases, the J end by 2 bases, with 14 bases between. The CDR3 sequence is 15 residues long. CDR1 is SGHNT, CDR2 YYREEE, per germline (reference sequence). The CDR3 sequence is CASSYYGAVQETQYF. As DNA, the CDR3 is TGTGCCAGCAGCTACTACGGGGCAGTACAAGAGACCCAGTACTTC.

The chain couples TRBV28 to TRBJ2-7; TRBD1 matches 7 bases. Losses at the gene ends were 2 bases for V and 4 bases for J; bases not matched to a gene: 2. The CDR3 runs 13 residues. The germline CDR1 and CDR2 sequences are MDHEN and SYDVKM. The chain's CDR3 is CASSLGTAYEQYF. CDR3 coding DNA: TGTGCCAGCAGTTTAGGGACAGCATACGAGCAGTACTTC.